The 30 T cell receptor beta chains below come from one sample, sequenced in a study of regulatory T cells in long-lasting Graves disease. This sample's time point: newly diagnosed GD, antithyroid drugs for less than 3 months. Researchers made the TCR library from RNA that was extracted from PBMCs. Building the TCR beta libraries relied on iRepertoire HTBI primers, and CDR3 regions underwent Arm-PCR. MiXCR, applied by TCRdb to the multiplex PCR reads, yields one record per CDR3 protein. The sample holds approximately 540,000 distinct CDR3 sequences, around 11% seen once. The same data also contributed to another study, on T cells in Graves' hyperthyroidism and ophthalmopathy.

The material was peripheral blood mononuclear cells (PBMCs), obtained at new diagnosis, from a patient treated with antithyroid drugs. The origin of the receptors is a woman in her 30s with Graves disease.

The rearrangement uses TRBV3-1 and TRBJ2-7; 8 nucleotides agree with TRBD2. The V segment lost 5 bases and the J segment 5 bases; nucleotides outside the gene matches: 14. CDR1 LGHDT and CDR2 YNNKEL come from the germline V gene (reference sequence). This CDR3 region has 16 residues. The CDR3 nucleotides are TGTGCCAGCAGCTCAAGCCAAGGGGCGGGAGGCCACGAGCAGTACTTC. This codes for CASSSSQGAGGHEQYF.

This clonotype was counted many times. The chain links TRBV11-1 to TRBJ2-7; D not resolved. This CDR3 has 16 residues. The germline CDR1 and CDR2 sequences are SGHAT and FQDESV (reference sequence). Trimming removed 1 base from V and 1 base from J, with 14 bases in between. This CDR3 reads CASSLERPRFSYEQYF. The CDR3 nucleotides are TGTGCCAGCAGCTTAGAACGGCCCCGATTTTCCTACGAGCAGTACTTC.

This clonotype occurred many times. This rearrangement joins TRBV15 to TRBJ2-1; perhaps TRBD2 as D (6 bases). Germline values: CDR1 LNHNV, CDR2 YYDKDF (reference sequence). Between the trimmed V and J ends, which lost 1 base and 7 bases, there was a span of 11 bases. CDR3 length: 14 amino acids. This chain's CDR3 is CATSRAGAFNEQFF. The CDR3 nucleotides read TGTGCCACCAGCAGAGCGGGAGCGTTTAATGAGCAGTTCTTC.

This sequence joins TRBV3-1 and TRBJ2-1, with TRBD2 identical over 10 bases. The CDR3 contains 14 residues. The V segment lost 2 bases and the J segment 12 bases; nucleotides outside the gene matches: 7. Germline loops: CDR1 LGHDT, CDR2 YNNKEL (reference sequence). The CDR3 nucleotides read TGTGCCAGCAGCCAACTAGCGGGGGTAGTCGTGCAGTTCTTC. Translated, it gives CASSQLAGVVVQFF.

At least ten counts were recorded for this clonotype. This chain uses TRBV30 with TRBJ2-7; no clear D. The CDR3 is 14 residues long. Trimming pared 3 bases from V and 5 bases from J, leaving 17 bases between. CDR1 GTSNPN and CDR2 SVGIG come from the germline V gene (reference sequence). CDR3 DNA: TGTGCCTGGAGAGGGTCGTACAGTCAACACGAGCAGTACTTC. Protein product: CAWRGSYSQHEQYF. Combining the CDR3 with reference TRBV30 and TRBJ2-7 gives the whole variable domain SQTIHQWPATLVQPVGSPLSLECTVEGTSNPNLYWYRQAAGRGLQLLFYSVGIGQISSEVPQNLSASRPQDRQFILSSKKLLLSDSGFYLCAWRGSYSQHEQYFGPGTRLTVT.

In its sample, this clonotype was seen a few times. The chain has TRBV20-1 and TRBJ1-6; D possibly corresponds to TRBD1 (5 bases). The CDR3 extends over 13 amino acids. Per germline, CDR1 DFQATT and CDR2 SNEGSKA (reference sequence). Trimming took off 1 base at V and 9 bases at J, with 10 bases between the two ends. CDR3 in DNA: TGCAGTGCTAGAGGGGGGGGGATTTCACCCCTCCACTTT. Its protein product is CSARGGGISPLHF.

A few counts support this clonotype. CDR3: CASRRGLGEQFF. For the CDR3, the DNA is TGTGCCAGCAGAAGGGGTCTAGGGGAGCAGTTCTTC. The chain joins TRBV28 to TRBJ2-1; maybe TRBD1 (5 bases). V lost 6 bases and J 10 bases, leaving 13 bases between the germline ends. This CDR3 has 12 residues. CDR1 is MDHEN and CDR2 is SYDVKM in the germline V gene. Combining the CDR3 with reference TRBV28 and TRBJ2-1 gives the whole variable domain DVKVTQSSRYLVKRTGEKVFLECVQDMDHENMFWYRQDPGLGLRLIYFSYDVKMKEKGDIPEGYSVSREKKERFSLILESASTNQTSMYLCASRRGLGEQFFGPGTRLTVL.

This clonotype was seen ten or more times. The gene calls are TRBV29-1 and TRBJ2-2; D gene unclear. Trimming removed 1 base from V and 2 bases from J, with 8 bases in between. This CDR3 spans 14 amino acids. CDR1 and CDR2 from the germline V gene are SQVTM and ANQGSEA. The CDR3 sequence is CSVEAQINTGELFF. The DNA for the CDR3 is TGCAGCGTTGAAGCGCAGATTAACACCGGGGAGCTGTTTTTT.

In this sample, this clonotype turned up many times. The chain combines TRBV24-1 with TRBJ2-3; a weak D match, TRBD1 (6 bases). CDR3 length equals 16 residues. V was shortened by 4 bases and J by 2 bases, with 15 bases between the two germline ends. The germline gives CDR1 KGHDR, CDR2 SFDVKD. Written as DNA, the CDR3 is TGTGCCACCAGTGACCGAGGACAGCCAATCACAGATACGCAGTATTTT. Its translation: CATSDRGQPITDTQYF.

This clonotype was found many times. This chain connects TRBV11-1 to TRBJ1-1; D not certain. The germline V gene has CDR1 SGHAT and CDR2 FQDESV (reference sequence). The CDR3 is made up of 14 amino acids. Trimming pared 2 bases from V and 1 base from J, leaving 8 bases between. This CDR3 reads CASSLYKGNTEAFF. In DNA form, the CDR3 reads TGTGCCAGCAGCTTATATAAAGGGAACACTGAAGCTTTCTTT. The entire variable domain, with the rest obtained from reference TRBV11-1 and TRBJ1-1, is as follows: EAEVAQSPRYKITEKSQAVAFWCDPISGHATLYWYRQILGQGPELLVQFQDESVVDDSQLPKDRFSAERLKGVDSTLKIQPAELGDSAMYLCASSLYKGNTEAFFGQGTRLTVV.

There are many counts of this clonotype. The CDR3 spells CASSEMTSGNSEQYF. The CDR3 nucleotides read TGTGCCAGTAGTGAAATGACTAGCGGGAATAGCGAGCAGTACTTC. The chain uses TRBV19 and TRBJ2-7; 11 nucleotides align to TRBD2. CDR1 LNHDA and CDR2 SQIVND come from the germline V gene (reference sequence). The CDR3 sequence is 15 residues long. V lost 5 bases, J lost 6 bases, and 9 bases stayed unmatched.

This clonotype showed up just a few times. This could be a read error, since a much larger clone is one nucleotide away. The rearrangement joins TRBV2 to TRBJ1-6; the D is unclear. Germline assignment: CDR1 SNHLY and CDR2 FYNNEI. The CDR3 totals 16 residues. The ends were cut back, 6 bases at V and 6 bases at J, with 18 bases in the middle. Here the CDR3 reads CASSLQTIWINSPLHF. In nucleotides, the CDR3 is TGTGCCAGCAGCTTACAGACGATCTGGATTAATTCACCCCTCCACTTT.

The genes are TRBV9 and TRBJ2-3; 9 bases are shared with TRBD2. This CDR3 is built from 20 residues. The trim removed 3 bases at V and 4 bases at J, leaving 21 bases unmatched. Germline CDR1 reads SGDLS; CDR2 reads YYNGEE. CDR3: CASSAHSTAGVAGAADTQYF. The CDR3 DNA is TGTGCCAGCAGCGCACATTCCACAGCGGGGGTAGCGGGAGCCGCAGATACGCAGTATTTT.

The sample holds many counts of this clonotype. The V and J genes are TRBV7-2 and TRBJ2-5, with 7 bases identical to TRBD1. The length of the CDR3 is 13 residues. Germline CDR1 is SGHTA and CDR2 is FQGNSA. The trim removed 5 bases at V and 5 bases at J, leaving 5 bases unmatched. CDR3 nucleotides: TGTGCCAGCAGCCCTAACAGGGGTGAGACCCAGTACTTC. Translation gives CASSPNRGETQYF. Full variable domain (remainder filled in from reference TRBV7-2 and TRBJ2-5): GAGVSQSPSNKVTEKGKDVELRCDPISGHTALYWYRQSLGQGLEFLIYFQGNSAPDKSGLPSDRFSAERTGGSVSTLTIQRTQQEDSAVYLCASSPNRGETQYFGPGTRLLVL.

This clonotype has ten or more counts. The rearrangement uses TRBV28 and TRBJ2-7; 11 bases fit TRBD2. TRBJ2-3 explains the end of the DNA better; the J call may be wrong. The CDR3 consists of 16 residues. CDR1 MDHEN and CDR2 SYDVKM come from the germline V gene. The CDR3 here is CASSAPGLAARDTQYF. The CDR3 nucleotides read TGTGCCAGCAGTGCACCGGGACTAGCGGCCAGAGATACGCAGTATTTT.

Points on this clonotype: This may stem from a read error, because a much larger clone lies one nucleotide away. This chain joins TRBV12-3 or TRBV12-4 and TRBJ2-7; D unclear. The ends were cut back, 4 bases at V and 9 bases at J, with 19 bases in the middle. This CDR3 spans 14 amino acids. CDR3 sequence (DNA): TGTGCCAGCAGTTCGACGGCGGCTCCGAGTGGGCAGTACTTC. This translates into CASSSTAAPSGQYF.

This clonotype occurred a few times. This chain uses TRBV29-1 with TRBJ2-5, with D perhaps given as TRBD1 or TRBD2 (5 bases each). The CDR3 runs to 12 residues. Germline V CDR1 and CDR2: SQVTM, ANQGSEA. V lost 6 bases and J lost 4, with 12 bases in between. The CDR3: CSVGESGETQYF. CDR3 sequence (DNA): TGCAGCGTGGGGGAGTCGGGAGAGACCCAGTACTTC.

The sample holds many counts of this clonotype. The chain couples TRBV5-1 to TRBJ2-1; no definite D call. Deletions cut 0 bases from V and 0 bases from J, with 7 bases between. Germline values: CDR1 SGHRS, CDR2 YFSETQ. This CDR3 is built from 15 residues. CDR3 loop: CASSLAGDSYNEQFF. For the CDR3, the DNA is TGCGCCAGCAGCTTGGCTGGGGACTCCTACAATGAGCAGTTCTTC. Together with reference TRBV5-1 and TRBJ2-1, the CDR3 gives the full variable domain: KAGVTQTPRYLIKTRGQQVTLSCSPISGHRSVSWYQQTPGQGLQFLFEYFSETQRNKGNFPGRFSGRQFSNSRSEMNVSTLELGDSALYLCASSLAGDSYNEQFFGPGTRLTVL.

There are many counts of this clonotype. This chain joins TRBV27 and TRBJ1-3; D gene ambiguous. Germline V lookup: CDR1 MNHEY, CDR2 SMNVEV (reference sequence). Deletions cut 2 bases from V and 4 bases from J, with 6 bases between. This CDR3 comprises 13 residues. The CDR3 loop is CASSLERGNTIYF. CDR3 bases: TGTGCCAGCAGTTTAGAGCGGGGAAACACCATATATTTT.

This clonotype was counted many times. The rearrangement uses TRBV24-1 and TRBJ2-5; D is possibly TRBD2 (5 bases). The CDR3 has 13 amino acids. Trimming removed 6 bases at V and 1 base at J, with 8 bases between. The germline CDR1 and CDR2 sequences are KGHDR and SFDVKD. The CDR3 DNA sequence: TGTGCCACCAGTAACCTAGCCCAAGAGACCCAGTACTTC. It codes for CATSNLAQETQYF.

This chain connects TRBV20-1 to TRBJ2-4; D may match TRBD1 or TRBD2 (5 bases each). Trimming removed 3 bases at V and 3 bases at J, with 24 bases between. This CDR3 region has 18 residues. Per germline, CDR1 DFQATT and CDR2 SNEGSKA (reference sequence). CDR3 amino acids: CSASDSTIARWDKNIQYF. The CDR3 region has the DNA TGCAGTGCTAGCGACAGCACCATAGCGCGGTGGGACAAAAACATTCAGTACTTC.

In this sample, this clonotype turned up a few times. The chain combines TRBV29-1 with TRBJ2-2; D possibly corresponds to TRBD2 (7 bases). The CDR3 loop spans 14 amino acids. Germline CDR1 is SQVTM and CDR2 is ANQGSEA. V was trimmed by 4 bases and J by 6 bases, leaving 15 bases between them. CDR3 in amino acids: CSVGDSGGAGELFF. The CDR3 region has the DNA TGCAGCGTTGGGGACTCGGGGGGCGCCGGGGAGCTGTTTTTT.

This CDR3 reads CASSFTSGRRNEQFF. CDR3 in DNA: TGCGCCAGCAGCTTCACCAGCGGGAGGAGGAATGAGCAGTTCTTC. The gene calls are TRBV5-1 and TRBJ2-1; 9 positions agree with TRBD2. The germline V gene has CDR1 SGHRS and CDR2 YFSETQ. V dropped 2 bases and J dropped 7; count of bases not matched to a gene: 7. The CDR3 loop spans 15 amino acids.

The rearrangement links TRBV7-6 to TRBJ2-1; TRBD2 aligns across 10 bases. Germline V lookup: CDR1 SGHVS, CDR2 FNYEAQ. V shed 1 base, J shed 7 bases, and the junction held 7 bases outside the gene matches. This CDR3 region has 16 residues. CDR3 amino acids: CASSLDRASGRNEQFF. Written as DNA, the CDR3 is TGTGCCAGCAGCTTAGACCGGGCTAGCGGGAGAAATGAGCAGTTCTTC.

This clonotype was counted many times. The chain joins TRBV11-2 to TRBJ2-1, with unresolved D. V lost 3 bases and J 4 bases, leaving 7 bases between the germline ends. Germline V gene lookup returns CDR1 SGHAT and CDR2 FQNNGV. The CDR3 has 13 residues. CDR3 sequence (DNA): TGTGCCAGCAGCTTTAGTGGGTACAATGAGCAGTTCTTC. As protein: CASSFSGYNEQFF.

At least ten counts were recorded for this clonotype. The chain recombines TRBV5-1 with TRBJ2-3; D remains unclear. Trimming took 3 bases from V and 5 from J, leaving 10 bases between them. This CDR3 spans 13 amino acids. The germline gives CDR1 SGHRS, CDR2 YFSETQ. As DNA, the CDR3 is TGCGCCAGCAGCTCCCTCATGGGAGATACGCAGTATTTT. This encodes CASSSLMGDTQYF.

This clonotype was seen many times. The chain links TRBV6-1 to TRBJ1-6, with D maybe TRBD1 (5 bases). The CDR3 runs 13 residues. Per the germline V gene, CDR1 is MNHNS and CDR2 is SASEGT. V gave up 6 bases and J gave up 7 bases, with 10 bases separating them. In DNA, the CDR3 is TGTGCCAGCAGGGGGACGGCGAATTCACCCCTCCACTTT. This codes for CASRGTANSPLHF.

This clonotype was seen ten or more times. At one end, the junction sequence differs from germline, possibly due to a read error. The CDR3 DNA reads as TGTGCCAGCAGTTTACGGATTTCCTACGATGAGCAGTTCTTC. Encoded protein: CASSLRISYDEQFF. This chain connects TRBV2 to TRBJ2-1; D is unresolved. This CDR3 has 14 amino acids. Germline lookup yields CDR1 SNHLY and CDR2 FYNNEI.

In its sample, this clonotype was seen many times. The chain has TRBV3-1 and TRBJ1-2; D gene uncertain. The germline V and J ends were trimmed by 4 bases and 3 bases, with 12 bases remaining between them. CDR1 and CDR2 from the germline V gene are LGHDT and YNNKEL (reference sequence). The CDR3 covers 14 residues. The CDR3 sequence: CASSLSVEDYGYTF. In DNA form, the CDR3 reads TGTGCCAGCAGCCTCTCCGTGGAGGACTATGGCTACACCTTC.

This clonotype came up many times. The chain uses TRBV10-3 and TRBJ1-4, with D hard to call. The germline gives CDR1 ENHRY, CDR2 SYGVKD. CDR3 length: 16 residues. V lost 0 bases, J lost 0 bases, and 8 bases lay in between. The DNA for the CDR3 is TGTGCCATCAGTGAGTCGGAAAGTACAACTAATGAAAAACTGTTTTTT. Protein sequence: CAISESESTTNEKLFF.